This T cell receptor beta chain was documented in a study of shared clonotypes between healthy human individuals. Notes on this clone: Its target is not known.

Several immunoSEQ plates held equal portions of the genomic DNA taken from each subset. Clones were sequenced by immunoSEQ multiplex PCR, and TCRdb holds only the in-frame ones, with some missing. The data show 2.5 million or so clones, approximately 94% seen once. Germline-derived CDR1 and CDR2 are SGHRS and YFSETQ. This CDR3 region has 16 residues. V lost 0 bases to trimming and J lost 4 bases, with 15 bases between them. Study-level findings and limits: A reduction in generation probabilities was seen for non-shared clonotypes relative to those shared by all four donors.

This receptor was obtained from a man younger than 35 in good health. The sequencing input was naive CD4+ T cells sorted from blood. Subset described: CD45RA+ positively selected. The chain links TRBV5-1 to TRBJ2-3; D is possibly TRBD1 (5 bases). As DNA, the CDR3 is TGCGCCAGCAGCTTGGAGAAGGCAGGGCCTTCAGATACGCAGTATTTT. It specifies CASSLEKAGPSDTQYF.